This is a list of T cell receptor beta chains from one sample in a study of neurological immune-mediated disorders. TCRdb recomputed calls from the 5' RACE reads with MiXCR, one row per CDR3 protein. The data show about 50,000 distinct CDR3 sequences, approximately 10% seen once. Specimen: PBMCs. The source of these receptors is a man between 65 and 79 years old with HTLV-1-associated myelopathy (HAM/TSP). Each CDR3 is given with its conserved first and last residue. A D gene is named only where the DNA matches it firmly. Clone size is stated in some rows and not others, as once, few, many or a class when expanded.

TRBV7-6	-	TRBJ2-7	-	TGTGTCAGCAGCACACAGGAAACCTACGAGCAGTACTTC	CVSSTQETYEQYF
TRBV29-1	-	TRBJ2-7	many	TGCAGCGCGAGGGAGACCTACGAGCAGTACTTC	CSARETYEQYF
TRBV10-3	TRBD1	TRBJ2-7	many	TGTGCCATCAGTGCCAGGACAGGGAGCTCCTACGAGCAGTACTTC	CAISARTGSSYEQYF
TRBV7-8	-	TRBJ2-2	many	TGTGCCAGCAGAAGAAGGGTTGGAGGCACCGGGGAGCTGTTTTTT	CASRRRVGGTGELFF
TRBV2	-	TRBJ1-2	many	TGTGCCAGCAGTAGTGTTGCCAGAGGCGGATACACCTTC	CASSSVARGGYTF
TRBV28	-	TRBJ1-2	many	TGTGCCAGCATCTCCCAGAGGGTCCGCCGGGGCTACACCTTC	CASISQRVRRGYTF
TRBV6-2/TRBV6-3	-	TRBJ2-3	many	TGTGCCAGCAGCCAAGTGAGCACAGATACGCAGTATTTT	CASSQVSTDTQYF
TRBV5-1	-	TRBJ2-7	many	TGCGCCAGCAGCCAGCAGTATATAACGCCGTCTGGAGAGCAGTACTTC	CASSQQYITPSGEQYF
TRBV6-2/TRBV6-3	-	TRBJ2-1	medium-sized	TGTGCCAGCAGTAGGCCTCCTCCCCCCAATGAGCAGTTCTTC	CASSRPPPPNEQFF
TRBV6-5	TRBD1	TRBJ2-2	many	TGTGCCAGCAGTTCGCAGGGGGTCACCGGGGAGCTGTTTTTT	CASSSQGVTGELFF
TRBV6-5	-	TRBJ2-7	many	TGTGCCAGCAGTTACTCGTTACAGACCTCCTACGAGCAGTACTTC	CASSYSLQTSYEQYF
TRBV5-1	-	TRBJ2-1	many	TGCGCCAGCAGCCCTACTATTAGCGCCTACAATGAGCAGTTCTTC	CASSPTISAYNEQFF
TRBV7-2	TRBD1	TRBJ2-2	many	TGTGCCAGCAGCCCCCTCGTCAGGGGGGGGGAGCTGTTTTTT	CASSPLVRGGELFF
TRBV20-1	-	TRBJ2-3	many	TGCAGTGCTAGAGCGGTTAACACAGATACGCAGTATTTT	CSARAVNTDTQYF
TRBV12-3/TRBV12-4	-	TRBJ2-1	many	TGTGCCAGCAGTTTTATCGTGGGGAGTAAGGATGAGCAGTTCTTC	CASSFIVGSKDEQFF
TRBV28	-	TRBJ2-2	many	TGTGCCAGCAGTCCACCCTTGGCTCGCCCTGTGGAGCTGTTTTTT	CASSPPLARPVELFF
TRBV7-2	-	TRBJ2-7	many	TGTGCCAGCAGCTTACGTACTACATCGGTCGGGACGTACGAGCAGTACTTC	CASSLRTTSVGTYEQYF
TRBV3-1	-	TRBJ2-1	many	TGTGCCAGCAGCCAAGTGGGGCTCCTTCACAATGAGCAGTTCTTC	CASSQVGLLHNEQFF
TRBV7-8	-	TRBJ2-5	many	TGTGCCAGCAGCTTACCGGCACCGGGACAACAAGAGACCCAGTACTTC	CASSLPAPGQQETQYF
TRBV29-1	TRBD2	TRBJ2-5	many	TGCAGCGGCCGACTAGCGGCAGAGACCCAGTACTTC	CSGRLAAETQYF
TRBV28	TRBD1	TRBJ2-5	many	TGTGCCAGCAGTTTATCCCCCTTCGCAGACAGGGAGGAGACCCAGTACTTC	CASSLSPFADREETQYF
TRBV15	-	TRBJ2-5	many	TGTGCCACCAGCAGAGCCCACAGGGCCTGGGAGACCCAGTACTTC	CATSRAHRAWETQYF
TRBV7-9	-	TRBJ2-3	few	TGTGCCAGCAGCTTCACAGTGGATACGCAGTATTTT	CASSFTVDTQYF
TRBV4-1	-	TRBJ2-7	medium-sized	TGCGCCAGCAGCCCATTAGGGGTTTCCTACGAGCAGTACTTC	CASSPLGVSYEQYF
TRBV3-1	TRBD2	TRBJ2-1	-	TGTGCCAGCAGCCCCCAGGGGGGACTAGCGGGTGAGAATGAGCAGTTCTTC	CASSPQGGLAGENEQFF
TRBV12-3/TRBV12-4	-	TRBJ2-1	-	TGTGCCAGAGGGACGGTTGAGTTCTTC	CARGTVEFF
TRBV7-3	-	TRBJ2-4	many	TGTGCCAGCAGCTTAAGCTCGTCAAAGAACATTCAGTACTTC	CASSLSSSKNIQYF
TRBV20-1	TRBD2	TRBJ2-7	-	TGCAGTGCTAGGAATTATATCACTAGCGGGAGAGAAGGAACCTACGAGCAGTACTTC	CSARNYITSGREGTYEQYF
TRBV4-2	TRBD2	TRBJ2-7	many	TGTGCCAGCACCGGCGGGCGGGCTAGCGGGAACTACGAGCAGTACTTC	CASTGGRASGNYEQYF
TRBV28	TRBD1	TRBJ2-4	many	TGTGCCAGCAGTTTCTGGCAGGGGGTCTCCAAAAACATTCAGTACTTC	CASSFWQGVSKNIQYF
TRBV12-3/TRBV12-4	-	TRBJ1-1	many	TGTGCCAGCAGTTCGAGTGGACGGACGAACACTGAAGCTTTCTTT	CASSSSGRTNTEAFF
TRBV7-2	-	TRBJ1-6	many	TGTGCCAGCAGCTTAGGGGGCGGGGGTAGTGTTTCACCCCTCCACTTT	CASSLGGGGSVSPLHF
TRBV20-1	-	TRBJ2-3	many	TGCAGTGCCCGCCTTATTCGGGGCACAGATACGCAGTATTTT	CSARLIRGTDTQYF
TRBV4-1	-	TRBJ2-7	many	TGCGCCAGCAGTCGACAGACAAGCTCCTACGAGCAGTACTTC	CASSRQTSSYEQYF
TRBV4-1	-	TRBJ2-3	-	TGCGCCAGCAGCCAAGGTCAGGGGCTGAGCACATATACGCAGTATTTT	CASSQGQGLSTYTQYF
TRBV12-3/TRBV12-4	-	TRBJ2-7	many	TGTGCCAGCAGTCCGCTGGGGGGCGCCTTCGACGAGCAGTACTTC	CASSPLGGAFDEQYF
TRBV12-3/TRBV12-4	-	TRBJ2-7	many	TGTGCCAGCAGTTTCGGGGCAGGGACCTCCCGTCACGAGCAGTACTTC	CASSFGAGTSRHEQYF
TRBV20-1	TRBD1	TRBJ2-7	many	TGCAGTGCTAGACAGGGGGTAGTGAGGGAGCAGTACTTC	CSARQGVVREQYF
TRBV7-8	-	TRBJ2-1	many	TGTGCCAGCAGCTTCGACAGTCAATACAATGAGCAGTTCTTC	CASSFDSQYNEQFF
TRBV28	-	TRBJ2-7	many	TGTGCCAGCGCCCTAGCGCCCTACGAGCAGTACTTC	CASALAPYEQYF
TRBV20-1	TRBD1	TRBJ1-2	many	TGCAGTTCTCCGCCGGGACAGGGATCCTACACCTTC	CSSPPGQGSYTF
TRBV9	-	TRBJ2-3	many	TGTGCCAGCAGCGGAGGGGTTTCACCCTTAGATACGCAGTATTTT	CASSGGVSPLDTQYF
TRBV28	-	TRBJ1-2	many	TGTGCCACCGTTCCCCCAGGCCTCTATGGCTACACCTTC	CATVPPGLYGYTF
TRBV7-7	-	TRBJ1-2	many	TGTGCCAGCAGCTTCGTAAAGCTGGACTATGGCTACACCTTC	CASSFVKLDYGYTF
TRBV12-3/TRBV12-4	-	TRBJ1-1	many	TGTGCCAGCCGACCGATAGGGGGGGTGAACACTGAAGCTTTCTTT	CASRPIGGVNTEAFF
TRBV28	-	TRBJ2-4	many	TGTGCCAGCATGGGGTTAGCCAAAAACATTCAGTACTTC	CASMGLAKNIQYF
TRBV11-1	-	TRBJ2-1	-	TGTGCCAGCAGCCCTAGGTCTATAAACAATGAGCAGTTCTTC	CASSPRSINNEQFF
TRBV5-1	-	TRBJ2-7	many	TGCGCCAGCAGCTATGACGGGGGTCGGGAGCAGTACTTC	CASSYDGGREQYF
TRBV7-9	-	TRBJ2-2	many	TGTGCCAGCCGGGTTTCTGGAGAGGAGCTGTTTTTT	CASRVSGEELFF
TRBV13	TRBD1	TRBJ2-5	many	TGTGCCAGCAGCTTCTCGACAGGGCAAGAGACCCAGTACTTC	CASSFSTGQETQYF
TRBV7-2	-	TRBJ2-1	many	TGTGCCAGCAGCTTAGCTTTTGAGCAGTTCTTC	CASSLAFEQFF
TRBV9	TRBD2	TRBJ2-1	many	TGTGCCAGCAGCGTCAGCGGGGCCCCCGGAAATGAGCAGTTCTTC	CASSVSGAPGNEQFF
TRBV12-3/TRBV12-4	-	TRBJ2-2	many	TGTGCCAGCAGGATGTCCGGGGAGCTGTTTTTT	CASRMSGELFF
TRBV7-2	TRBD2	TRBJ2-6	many	TGTGCCAGCAGCTTAAAGGTGGGAGGGTCCCTATATGGGGCCAACGTCCTGACTTTC	CASSLKVGGSLYGANVLTF
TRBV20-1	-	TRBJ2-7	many	TGCAGTGCTAGAGATCCCCTGGCGGGGCGCTACGAGCAGTACTTC	CSARDPLAGRYEQYF
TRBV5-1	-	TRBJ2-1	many	TGCGCCAGCCAACAGGAGGGCCGGTACAATGAGCAGTTCTTC	CASQQEGRYNEQFF
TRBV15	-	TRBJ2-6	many	TGTGCCACCAGCCCTCTCCTTGCTGGGGCCAACGTCCTGACTTTC	CATSPLLAGANVLTF
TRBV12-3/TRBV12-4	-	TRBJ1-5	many	TGTGCCAGCAGTTTATGGGGGGTCGATCAGCCCCAGCATTTT	CASSLWGVDQPQHF
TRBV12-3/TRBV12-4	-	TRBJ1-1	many	TGTGCCAGCAGCAACCGGAGAGAAGCTTTCTTT	CASSNRREAFF